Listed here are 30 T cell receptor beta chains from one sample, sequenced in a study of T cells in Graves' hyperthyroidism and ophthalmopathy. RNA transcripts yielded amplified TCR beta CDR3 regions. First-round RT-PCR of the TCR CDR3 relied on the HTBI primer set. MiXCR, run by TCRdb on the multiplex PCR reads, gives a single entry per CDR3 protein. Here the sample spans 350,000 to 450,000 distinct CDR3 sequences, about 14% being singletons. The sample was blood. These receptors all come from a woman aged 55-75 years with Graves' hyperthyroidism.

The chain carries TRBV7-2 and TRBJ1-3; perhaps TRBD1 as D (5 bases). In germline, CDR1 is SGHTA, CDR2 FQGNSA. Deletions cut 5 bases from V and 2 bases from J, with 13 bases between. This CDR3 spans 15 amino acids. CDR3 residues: CASSPRGVAGNTIYF. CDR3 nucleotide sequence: TGTGCCAGCAGCCCTAGGGGTGTCGCTGGAAACACCATATATTTT.

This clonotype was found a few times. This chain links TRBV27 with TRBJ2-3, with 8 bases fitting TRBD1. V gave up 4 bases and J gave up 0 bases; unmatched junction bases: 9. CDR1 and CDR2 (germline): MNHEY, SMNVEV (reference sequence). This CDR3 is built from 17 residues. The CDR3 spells CASSSQRRQGSTDTQYF. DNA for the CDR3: TGTGCCAGCAGTTCCCAAAGACGACAGGGGAGCACAGATACGCAGTATTTT.

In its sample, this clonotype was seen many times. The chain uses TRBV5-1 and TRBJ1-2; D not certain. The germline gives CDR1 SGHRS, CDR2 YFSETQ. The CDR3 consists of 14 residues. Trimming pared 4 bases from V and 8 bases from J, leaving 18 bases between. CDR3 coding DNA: TGCGCCAGCAGCCAAGGAAGCAGTTCCCTGGGCTACACCTTC. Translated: CASSQGSSSLGYTF.

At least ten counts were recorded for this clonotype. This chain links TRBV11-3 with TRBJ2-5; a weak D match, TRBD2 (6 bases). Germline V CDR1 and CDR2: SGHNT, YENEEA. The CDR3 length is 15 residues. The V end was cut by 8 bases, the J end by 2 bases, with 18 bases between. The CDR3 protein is CASAEEGYGQETQYF. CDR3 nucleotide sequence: TGTGCCAGCGCTGAGGAGGGATATGGTCAAGAGACCCAGTACTTC.

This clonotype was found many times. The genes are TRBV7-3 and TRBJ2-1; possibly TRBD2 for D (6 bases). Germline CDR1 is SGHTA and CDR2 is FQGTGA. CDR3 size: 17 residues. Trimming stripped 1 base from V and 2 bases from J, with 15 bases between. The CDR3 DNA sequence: TGTGCCAGCAGCTTAATGGCGGAGGGAGTGCCCTACAATGAGCAGTTCTTC. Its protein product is CASSLMAEGVPYNEQFF.

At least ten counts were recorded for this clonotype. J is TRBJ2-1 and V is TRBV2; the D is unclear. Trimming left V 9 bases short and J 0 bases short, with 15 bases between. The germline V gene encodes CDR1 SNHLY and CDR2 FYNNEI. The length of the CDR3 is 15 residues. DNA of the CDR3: TGTGCCAGGGGAACGACTCGGAGCTCCTACAATGAGCAGTTCTTC. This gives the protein CARGTTRSSYNEQFF.

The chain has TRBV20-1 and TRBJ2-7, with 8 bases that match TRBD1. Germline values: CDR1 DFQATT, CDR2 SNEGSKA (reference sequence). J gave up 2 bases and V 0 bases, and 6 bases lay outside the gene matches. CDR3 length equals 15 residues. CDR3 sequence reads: CSARELGTGPYEQYF. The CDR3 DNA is TGCAGTGCTAGAGAACTAGGGACAGGACCCTACGAGCAGTACTTC.

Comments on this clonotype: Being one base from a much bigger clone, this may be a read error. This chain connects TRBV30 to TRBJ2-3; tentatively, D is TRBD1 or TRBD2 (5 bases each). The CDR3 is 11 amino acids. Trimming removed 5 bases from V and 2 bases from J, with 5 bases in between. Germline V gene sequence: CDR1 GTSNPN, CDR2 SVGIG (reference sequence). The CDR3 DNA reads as TGTGCCTGGGGGACCACAGATACGCAGTATTTT. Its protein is CAWGTTDTQYF. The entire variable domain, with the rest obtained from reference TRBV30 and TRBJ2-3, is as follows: SQTIHQWPATLVQPVGSPLSLECTVEGTSNPNLYWYRQAAGRGLQLLFYSVGIGQISSEVPQNLSASRPQDRQFILSSKKLLLSDSGFYLCAWGTTDTQYFGPGTRLTVL.

The CDR3 reads CAISVGQGENSPLHF. Written as DNA, the CDR3 is TGTGCCATCAGTGTCGGGCAGGGAGAAAATTCACCCCTCCACTTT. The gene calls are TRBV10-3 and TRBJ1-6; the D gene is possibly TRBD1 (5 bases). Per the germline V gene, CDR1 is ENHRY and CDR2 is SYGVKD. The CDR3 extends over 15 amino acids. The ends were cut back, 4 bases at V and 7 bases at J, with 14 bases in the middle.

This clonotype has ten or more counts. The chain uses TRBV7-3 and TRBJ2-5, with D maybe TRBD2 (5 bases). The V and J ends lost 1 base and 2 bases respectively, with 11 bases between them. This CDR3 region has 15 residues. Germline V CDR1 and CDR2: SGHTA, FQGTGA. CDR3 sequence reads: CASSLIPGIQETQYF. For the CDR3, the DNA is TGTGCCAGCAGCTTAATTCCGGGAATACAAGAGACCCAGTACTTC.

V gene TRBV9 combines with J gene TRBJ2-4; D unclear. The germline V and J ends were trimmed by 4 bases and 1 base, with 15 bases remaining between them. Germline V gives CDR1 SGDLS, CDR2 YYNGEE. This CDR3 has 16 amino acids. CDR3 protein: CASSSWGLGAKNIQYF. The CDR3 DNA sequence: TGTGCCAGCAGCTCTTGGGGTCTTGGGGCCAAAAACATTCAGTACTTC.

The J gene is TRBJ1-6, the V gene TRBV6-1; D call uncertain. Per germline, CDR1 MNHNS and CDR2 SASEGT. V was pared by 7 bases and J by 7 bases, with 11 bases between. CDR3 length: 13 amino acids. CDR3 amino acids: CASTKGGNSPLHF. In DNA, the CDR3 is TGTGCCAGCACCAAAGGAGGAAATTCACCCCTCCACTTT.

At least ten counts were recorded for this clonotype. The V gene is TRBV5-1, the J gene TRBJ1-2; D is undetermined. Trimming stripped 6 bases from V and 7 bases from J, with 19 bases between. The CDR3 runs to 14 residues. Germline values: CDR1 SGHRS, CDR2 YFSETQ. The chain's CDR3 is CASTDRVGGRGYTF. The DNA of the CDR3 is TGCGCCAGCACGGATCGTGTCGGCGGACGTGGCTACACCTTC.

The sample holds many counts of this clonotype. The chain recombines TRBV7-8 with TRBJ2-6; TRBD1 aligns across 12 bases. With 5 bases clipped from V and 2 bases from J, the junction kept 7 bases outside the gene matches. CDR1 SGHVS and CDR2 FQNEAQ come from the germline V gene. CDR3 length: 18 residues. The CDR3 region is CASSKGTGGAPGANVLTF. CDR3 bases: TGTGCCAGCAGCAAAGGGACAGGGGGCGCCCCTGGGGCCAACGTCCTGACTTTC.

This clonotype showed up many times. CDR3 protein: CASSLLAGGGNEQFF. In DNA form, the CDR3 reads TGTGCCAGCTCACTGCTAGCGGGAGGAGGAAATGAGCAGTTCTTC. V is TRBV18 and J is TRBJ2-1; 11 bases align to TRBD2. Germline V gives CDR1 KGHSH, CDR2 LQKENI. The V gene end was trimmed by 4 bases and the J gene end by 7 bases; junction bases not matched to a gene: 6. The CDR3 sequence is 15 residues long.

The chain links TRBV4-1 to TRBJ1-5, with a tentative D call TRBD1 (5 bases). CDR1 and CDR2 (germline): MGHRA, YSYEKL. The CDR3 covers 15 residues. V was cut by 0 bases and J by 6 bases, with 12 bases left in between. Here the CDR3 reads CASSQDTGVSQPQHF. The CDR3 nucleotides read TGCGCCAGCAGCCAAGATACAGGAGTAAGTCAGCCCCAGCATTTT.

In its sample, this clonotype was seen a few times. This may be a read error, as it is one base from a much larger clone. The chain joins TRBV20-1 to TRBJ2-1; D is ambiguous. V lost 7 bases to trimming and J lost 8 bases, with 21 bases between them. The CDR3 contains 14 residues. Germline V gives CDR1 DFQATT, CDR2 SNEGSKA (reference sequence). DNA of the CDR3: TGCAGTGGAAGTGGGGTTAGCAAGGGCTATGAGCAGTTCTTC. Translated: CSGSGVSKGYEQFF.

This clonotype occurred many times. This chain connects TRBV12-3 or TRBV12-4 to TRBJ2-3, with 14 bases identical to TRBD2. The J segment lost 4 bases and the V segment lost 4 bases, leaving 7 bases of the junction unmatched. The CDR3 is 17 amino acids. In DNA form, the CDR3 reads TGTGCCAGCAGTTCCAACCCGGGACTAGCGGGAGCAGATACGCAGTATTTT. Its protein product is CASSSNPGLAGADTQYF.

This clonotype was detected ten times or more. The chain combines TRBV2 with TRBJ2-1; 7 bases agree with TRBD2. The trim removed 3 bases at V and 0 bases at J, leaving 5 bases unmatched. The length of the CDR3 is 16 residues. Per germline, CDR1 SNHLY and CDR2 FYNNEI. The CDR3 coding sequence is TGTGCCAGCAGTGACACCGGGGGGAGCTCCTACAATGAGCAGTTCTTC. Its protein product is CASSDTGGSSYNEQFF.

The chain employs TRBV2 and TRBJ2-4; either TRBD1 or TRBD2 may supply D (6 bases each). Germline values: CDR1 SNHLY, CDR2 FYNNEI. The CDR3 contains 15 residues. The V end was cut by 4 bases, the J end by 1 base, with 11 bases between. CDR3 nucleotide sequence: TGTGCCAGCAGTGGCCCGGGGGCGGCCAAAAACATTCAGTACTTC. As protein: CASSGPGAAKNIQYF.

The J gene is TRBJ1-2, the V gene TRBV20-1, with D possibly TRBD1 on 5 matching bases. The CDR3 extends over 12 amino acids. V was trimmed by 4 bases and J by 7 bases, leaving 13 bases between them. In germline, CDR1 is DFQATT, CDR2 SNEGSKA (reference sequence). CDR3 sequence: CSATGFGGGYTF. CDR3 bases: TGCAGTGCTACAGGGTTCGGCGGTGGCTACACCTTC.

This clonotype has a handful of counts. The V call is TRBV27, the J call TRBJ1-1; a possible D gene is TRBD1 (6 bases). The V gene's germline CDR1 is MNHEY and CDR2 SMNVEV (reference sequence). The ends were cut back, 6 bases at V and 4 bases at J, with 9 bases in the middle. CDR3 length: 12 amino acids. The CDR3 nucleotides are TGTGCCAGCAGCACAGGGAGCACTGAAGCTTTCTTT. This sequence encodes CASSTGSTEAFF.

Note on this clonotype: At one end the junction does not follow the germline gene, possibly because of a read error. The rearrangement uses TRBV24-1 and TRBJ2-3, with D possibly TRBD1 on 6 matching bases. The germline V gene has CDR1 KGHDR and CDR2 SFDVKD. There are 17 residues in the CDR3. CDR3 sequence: CVTSETPTTGTTDTQYF. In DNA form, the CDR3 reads TGTGTCACCAGTGAGACCCCCACGACAGGCACCACAGATACGCAGTATTTT.

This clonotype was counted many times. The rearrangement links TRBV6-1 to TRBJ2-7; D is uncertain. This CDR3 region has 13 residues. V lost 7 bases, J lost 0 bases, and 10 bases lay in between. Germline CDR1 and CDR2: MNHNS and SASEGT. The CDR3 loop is CASTGRSSYEQYF. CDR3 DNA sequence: TGTGCCAGCACAGGACGGAGCTCCTACGAGCAGTACTTC.

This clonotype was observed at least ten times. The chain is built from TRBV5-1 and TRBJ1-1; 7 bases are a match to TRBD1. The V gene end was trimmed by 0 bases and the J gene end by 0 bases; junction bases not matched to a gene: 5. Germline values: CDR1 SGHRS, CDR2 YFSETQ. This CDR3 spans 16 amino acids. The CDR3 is CASSLVTGLLNTEAFF. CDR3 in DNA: TGCGCCAGCAGCTTGGTGACAGGGTTACTGAACACTGAAGCTTTCTTT. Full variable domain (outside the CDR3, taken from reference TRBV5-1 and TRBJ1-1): KAGVTQTPRYLIKTRGQQVTLSCSPISGHRSVSWYQQTPGQGLQFLFEYFSETQRNKGNFPGRFSGRQFSNSRSEMNVSTLELGDSALYLCASSLVTGLLNTEAFFGQGTRLTVV.

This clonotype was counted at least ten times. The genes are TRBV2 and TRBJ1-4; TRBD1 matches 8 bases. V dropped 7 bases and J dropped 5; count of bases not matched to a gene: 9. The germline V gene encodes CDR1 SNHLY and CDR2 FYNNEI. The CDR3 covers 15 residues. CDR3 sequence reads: CASNDRGGKNEKLFF. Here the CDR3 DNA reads TGTGCCAGCAATGACAGGGGCGGGAAAAATGAAAAACTGTTTTTT.

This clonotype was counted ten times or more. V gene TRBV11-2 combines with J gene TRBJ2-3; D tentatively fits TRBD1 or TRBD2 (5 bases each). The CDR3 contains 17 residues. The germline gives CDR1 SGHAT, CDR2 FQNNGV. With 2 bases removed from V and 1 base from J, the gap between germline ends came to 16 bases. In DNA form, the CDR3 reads TGTGCCAGCAGCTTAATTCGGGGCGTTTCTCGCACAGATACGCAGTATTTT. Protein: CASSLIRGVSRTDTQYF.

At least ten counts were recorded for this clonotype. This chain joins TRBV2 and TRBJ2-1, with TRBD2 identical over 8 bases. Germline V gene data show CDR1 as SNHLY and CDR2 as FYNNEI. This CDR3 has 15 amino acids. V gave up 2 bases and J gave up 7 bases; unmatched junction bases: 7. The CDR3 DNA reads TGTGCCAGCAGTGAATGGAAAGCGGGAGATAATGAGCAGTTCTTC. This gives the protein CASSEWKAGDNEQFF.

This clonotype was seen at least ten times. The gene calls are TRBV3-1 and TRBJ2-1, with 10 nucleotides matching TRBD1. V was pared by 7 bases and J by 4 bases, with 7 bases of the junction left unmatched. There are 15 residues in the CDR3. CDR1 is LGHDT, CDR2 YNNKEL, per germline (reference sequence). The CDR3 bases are TGTGCCAGCACCGACCCGGGACAGGGGTACAATGAGCAGTTCTTC. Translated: CASTDPGQGYNEQFF.

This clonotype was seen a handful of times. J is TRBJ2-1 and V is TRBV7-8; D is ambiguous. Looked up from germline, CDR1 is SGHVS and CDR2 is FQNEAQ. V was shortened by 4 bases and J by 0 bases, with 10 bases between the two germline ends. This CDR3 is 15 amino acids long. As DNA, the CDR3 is TGTGCCAGCAGCTATGGATGGAGCTCCTACAATGAGCAGTTCTTC. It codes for CASSYGWSSYNEQFF.